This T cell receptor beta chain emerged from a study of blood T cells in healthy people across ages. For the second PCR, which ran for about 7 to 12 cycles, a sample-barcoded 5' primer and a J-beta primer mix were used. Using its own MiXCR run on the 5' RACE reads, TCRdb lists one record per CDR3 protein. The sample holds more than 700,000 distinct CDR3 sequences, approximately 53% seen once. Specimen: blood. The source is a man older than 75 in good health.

CDR3 amino acids: CSAAQGTAYEQYF. The CDR3 DNA sequence: TGCAGCGCTGCACAGGGCACAGCTTACGAGCAGTACTTC. This rearrangement joins TRBV29-1 to TRBJ2-7, with D maybe TRBD1 (6 bases). The CDR3 spans 13 residues. The V gene's germline CDR1 is SQVTM and CDR2 ANQGSEA. V was trimmed by 7 bases and J by 4 bases, leaving 17 bases between them.